This TCR beta chain was retrieved from a study of T cell repertoires in cytomegalovirus infection. Looking at the study overall: Public TCR beta signatures were indicative of both CMV infection and a matching HLA type. Notes on the study in general: Clonotype analysis showed dominance of the ex vivo response by HLA-C-restricted CMV-specific TCR beta clonotypes. Summed public TCR beta family frequency identified CMV carriers bearing the relevant HLA.

One entry per CDR3 protein results from TCRdb running MiXCR on the reads. This sample carries approximately 630,000 distinct CDR3 sequences, 20% to 25% of them seen once, and the ten largest clones take 8%. Trimming shortened V by 8 bases and J by 7 bases, and 15 bases separated the two germline ends. This CDR3 has 13 residues. Germline assignment: CDR1 MNHEY and CDR2 SVGAGI. This clonotype was seen only a few times. Antigen unknown. The sequence came from a human donor in good health (CMV status not recorded). Some clones in this sample may be carry-over from other donors' samples. Sequenced sample: CD8+ T cells from PBMCs. The V call is TRBV6-5, the J call TRBJ2-1, with TRBD1 as a possible D gene (5 bases). Here the CDR3 DNA reads TGTGCCAGCGGGGCAGGGCCTCGTAATGAGCAGTTCTTC. Its protein product is CASGAGPRNEQFF.